The following is a TCR beta chain sequence with its context. What antigen it recognizes has not been identified. Qualities for individual bases were not recorded, and no much larger clone is one base off. The data originate from a study of blood T cell repertoires in COVID-19 (dated by TCRdb to about 2020). Background for the entire study: Collaborator samples came from the United States, Italy and Spain and covered acute and convalescent phases of COVID-19. The prospective study material was composed of cDNA or gDNA derived from T cells, B-cell-depleted T cells, or PBMCs. Deeply sampled blood TCRbeta repertoires from subjects exposed to, actively infected with, or recovered from COVID-19 were included in the dataset. The repertoires were released in a freely available public database meant as a resource for research on the immune response to SARS-CoV-2. The samples were drawn from the first 160 participants of the ongoing ImmuneRACE study and from 1,254 subjects provided by 6 global collaborators. Sample metadata almost always included a de-identified subject ID, COVID-19 status, age in years and sex. HLA class I and class II types, where available, came from metadata supplied by the sample provider rather than from assay-based typing.

TCRbeta CDR3 regions were amplified from genomic DNA by means of the immunoSEQ Assay, a bias-controlled multiplex PCR. The original pipeline was this. Within the assay, amplification of reference gene primers was used to estimate how many nucleated cells each sample contained. Sequence reads were collapsed and filtered to measure the absolute abundance of every unique TCRbeta CDR3 rearrangement. Productive Simpson clonality was computed per sample as the square root of Simpson's diversity index over productive rearrangements. Sourced from immuneACCESS, this table was stored by TCRdb with only in-frame sequences that have V and J called. A share of the clones is absent; for the studies checked, an unresolved V gene accounts for under half, and the remainder has no known explanation. The V and J calls and clone size were taken over from that table, and D and trimming were inferred from the DNA. For this sample there are around 260,000 clones; approximately 91% appear just once. The ten biggest clones cover approximately 0.94% of the sample.

The study at large found these results: The quantity of clinical and demographic metadata differed by source and by participant and was supplied without curation.

Another Seattle source contributed samples from volunteer blood donors who had recovered from COVID-19. The collaborating institutions used their own protocols to collect whole blood in K2EDTA tubes. For TCRbeta analysis, collaborators shipped samples as frozen whole blood, isolated PBMCs, or DNA extracted from either of those sample types. Sequences were obtained from peripheral blood. The sequence was obtained from a woman aged 40-49 years who had recovered from COVID-19.

CDR3 loop: CASSKGASTDTQYF. The DNA sequence reads TGTGCCAGTAGTAAGGGGGCTAGCACAGATACGCAGTATTTT. The chain is made from TRBV19 and TRBJ2-3, with 7 bases matching TRBD1. V is cut back by 4 bases and J by 0 bases, with 1 base in the junction unmatched. The CDR3 has 14 amino acids, counting the end cysteine and phenylalanine. Of the read, only the CDR3 DNA is kept; its 42 bases are in frame from base 1. CDR1 and CDR2 are drawn from the germline V gene (reference sequence): LNHDA, SQIVND.